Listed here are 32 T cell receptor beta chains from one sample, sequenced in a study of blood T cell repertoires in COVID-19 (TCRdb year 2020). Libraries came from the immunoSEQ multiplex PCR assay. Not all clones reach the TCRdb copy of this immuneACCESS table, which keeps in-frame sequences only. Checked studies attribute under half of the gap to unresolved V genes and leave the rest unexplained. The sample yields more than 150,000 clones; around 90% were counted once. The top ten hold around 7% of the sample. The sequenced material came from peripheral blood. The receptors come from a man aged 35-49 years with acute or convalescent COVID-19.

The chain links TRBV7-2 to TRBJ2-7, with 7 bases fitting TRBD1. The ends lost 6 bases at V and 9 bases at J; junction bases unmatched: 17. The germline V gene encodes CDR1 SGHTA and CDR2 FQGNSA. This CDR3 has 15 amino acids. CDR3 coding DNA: TGTGCCAGCAGTTTCCAGACAGGGATGGGTTCGGGGCAGTACTTC. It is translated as CASSFQTGMGSGQYF.

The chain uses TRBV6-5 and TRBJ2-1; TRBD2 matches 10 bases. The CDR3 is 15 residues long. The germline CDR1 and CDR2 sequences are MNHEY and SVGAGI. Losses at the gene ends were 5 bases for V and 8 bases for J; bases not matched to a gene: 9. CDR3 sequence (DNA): TGTGCCAGCAGTATAAGCGGGGGGGCGCACCATGAGCAGTTCTTC. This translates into CASSISGGAHHEQFF.

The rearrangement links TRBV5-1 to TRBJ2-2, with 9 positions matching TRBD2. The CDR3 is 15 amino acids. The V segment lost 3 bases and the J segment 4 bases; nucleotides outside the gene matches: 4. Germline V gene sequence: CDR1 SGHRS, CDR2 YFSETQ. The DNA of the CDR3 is TGCGCCAGCAGCTCGGCGGGGGGGACCACCGGGGAGCTGTTTTTT. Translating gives CASSSAGGTTGELFF.

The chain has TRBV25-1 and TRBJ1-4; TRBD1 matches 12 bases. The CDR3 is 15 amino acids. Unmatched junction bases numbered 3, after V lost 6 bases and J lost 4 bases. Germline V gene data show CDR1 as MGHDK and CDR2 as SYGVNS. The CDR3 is CASSRDRGLNEKLFF. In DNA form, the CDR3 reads TGTGCCAGCAGCCGGGACAGGGGGCTTAATGAAAAACTGTTTTTT.

CDR3 residues: CASIDGTGGLNTIYF. Written as DNA, the CDR3 is TGTGCCAGCATTGACGGGACAGGGGGATTAAACACCATATATTTT. The J gene is TRBJ1-3, the V gene TRBV2; TRBD1 matches 11 bases. The germline V gene has CDR1 SNHLY and CDR2 FYNNEI. V lost 7 bases to trimming and J lost 6 bases; unmatched junction nucleotides: 8. The CDR3 has 15 residues.

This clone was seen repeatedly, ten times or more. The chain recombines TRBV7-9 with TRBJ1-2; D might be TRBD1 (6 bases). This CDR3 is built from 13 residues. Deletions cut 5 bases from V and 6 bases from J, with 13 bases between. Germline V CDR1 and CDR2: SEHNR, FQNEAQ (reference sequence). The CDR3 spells CASSARGFDGYTF. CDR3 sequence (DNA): TGTGCCAGCAGCGCCAGGGGTTTCGATGGCTACACCTTC. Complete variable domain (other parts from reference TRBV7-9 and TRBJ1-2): DTGVSQNPRHKITKRGQNVTFRCDPISEHNRLYWYRQTLGQGPEFLTYFQNEAQLEKSRLLSDRFSAERPKGSFSTLEIQRTEQGDSAMYLCASSARGFDGYTFGSGTRLTVV.

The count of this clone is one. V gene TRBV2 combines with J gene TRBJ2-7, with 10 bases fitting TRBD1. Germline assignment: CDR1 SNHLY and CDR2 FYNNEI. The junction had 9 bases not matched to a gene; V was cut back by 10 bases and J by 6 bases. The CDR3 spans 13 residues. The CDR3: CATLPWTGGEQYF. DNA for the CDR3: TGTGCCACCCTGCCCTGGACAGGGGGCGAGCAGTACTTC.

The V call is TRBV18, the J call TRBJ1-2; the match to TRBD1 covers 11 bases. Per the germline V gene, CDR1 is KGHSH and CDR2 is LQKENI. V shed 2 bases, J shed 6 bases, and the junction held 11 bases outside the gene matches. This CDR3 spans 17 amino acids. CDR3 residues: CASSPGERDRGSHGYTF. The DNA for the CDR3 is TGTGCCAGCTCACCAGGAGAACGGGACAGGGGGAGCCATGGCTACACCTTC.

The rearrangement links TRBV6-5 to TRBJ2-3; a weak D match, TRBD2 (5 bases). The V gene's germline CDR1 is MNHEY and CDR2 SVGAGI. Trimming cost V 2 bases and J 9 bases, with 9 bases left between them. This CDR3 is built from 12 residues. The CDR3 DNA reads TGTGCCAGCAGTTACAGGTCGGGGACGCAGTATTTT. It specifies CASSYRSGTQYF.

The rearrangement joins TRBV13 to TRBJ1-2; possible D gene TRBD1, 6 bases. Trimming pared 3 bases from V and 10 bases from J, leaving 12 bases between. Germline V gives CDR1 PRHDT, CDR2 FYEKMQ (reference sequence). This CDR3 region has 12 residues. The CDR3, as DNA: TGTGCCAGCAGCTTTAACAGGGTTGTCTACACCTTC. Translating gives CASSFNRVVYTF.

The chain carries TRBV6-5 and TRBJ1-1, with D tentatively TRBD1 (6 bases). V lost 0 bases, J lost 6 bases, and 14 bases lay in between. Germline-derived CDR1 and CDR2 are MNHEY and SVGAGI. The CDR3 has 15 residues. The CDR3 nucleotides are TGTGCCAGCAGTTACTCTGGGGGCGGGTTGGCTGAAGCTTTCTTT. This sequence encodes CASSYSGGGLAEAFF.

The CDR3 sequence: CASSEAGTGNEKLFF. For the CDR3, the DNA is TGTGCCAGCAGTGAAGCGGGGACAGGGAATGAAAAACTGTTTTTT. The chain joins TRBV2 to TRBJ1-4, with TRBD1 identical over 9 bases. Unmatched junction bases numbered 1, after V lost 0 bases and J lost 5 bases. Germline CDR1 SNHLY, CDR2 FYNNEI. The CDR3 covers 15 residues.

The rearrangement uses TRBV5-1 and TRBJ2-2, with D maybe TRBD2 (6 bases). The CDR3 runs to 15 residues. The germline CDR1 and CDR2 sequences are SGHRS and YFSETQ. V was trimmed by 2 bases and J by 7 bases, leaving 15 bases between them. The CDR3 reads CASSFRAGGHGELFF. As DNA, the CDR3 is TGCGCCAGCAGCTTCCGGGCAGGAGGGCACGGGGAGCTGTTTTTT.

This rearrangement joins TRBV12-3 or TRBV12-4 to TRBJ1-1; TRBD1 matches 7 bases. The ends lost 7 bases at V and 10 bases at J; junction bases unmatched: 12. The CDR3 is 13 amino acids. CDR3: CASNLDRATRAFF. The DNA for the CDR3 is TGTGCCAGCAACCTTGACAGGGCCACCCGAGCTTTCTTT.

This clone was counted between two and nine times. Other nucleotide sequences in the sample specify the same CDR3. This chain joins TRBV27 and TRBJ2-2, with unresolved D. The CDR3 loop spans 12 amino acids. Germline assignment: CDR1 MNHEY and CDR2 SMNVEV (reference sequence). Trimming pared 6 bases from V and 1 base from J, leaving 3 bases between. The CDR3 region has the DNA TGTGCCAGCAGCCTGAACACCGGGGAGCTGTTTTTT. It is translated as CASSLNTGELFF.

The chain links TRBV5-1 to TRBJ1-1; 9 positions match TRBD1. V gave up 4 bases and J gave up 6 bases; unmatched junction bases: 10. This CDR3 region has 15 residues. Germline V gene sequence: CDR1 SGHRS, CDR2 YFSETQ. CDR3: CASSERTGARAEAFF. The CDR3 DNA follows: TGCGCCAGCAGCGAACGGACAGGGGCGAGGGCTGAAGCTTTCTTT. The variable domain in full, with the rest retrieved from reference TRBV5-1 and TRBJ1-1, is KAGVTQTPRYLIKTRGQQVTLSCSPISGHRSVSWYQQTPGQGLQFLFEYFSETQRNKGNFPGRFSGRQFSNSRSEMNVSTLELGDSALYLCASSERTGARAEAFFGQGTRLTVV.

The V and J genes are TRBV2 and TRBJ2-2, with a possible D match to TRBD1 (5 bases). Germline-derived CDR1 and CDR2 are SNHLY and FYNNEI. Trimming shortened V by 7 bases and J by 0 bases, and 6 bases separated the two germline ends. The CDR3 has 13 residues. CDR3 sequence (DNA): TGTGCCAGCACAGGGTCGAACACCGGGGAGCTGTTTTTT. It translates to CASTGSNTGELFF. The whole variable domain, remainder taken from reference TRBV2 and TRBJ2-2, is EPEVTQTPSHQVTQMGQEVILRCVPISNHLYFYWYRQILGQKVEFLVSFYNNEISEKSEIFDDQFSVERPDGSNFTLKIRSTKLEDSAMYFCASTGSNTGELFFGEGSRLTVL.

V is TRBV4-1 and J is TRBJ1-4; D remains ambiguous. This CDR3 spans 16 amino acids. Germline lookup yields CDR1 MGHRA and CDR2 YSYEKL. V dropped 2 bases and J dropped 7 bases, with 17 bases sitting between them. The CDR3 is CASSQSGHAGIEKLFF. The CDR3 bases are TGCGCCAGCAGCCAATCAGGTCACGCGGGGATTGAAAAACTGTTTTTT.

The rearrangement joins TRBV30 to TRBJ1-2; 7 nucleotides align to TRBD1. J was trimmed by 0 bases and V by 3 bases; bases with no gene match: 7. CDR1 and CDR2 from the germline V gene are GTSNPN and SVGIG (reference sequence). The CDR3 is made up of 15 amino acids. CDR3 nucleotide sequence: TGTGCCTGGAGCCGTCCAGGGGGAGCTAACTATGGCTACACCTTC. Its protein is CAWSRPGGANYGYTF.

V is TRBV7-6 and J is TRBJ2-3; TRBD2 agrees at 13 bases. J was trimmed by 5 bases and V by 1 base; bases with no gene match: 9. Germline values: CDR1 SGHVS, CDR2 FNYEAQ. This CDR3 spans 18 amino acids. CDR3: CASSLGTSGGAKVDTQYF. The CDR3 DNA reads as TGTGCCAGCAGCTTAGGAACTAGCGGGGGGGCCAAGGTAGATACGCAGTATTTT.

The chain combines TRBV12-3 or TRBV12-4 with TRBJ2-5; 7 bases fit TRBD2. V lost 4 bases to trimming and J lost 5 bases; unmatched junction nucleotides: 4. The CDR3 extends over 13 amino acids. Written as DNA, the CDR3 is TGTGCCAGCAGTTGGGGAGGGATTGAGACCCAGTACTTC. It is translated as CASSWGGIETQYF.

In nucleotides, the CDR3 is TGTGCCAGCAGCTCCCATGACTCCGCGAGCTCCTACGAGCAGTACTTC. Translation: CASSSHDSASSYEQYF. The rearrangement links TRBV13 to TRBJ2-7; D unclear. Germline V gene lookup returns CDR1 PRHDT and CDR2 FYEKMQ (reference sequence). CDR3 length: 16 amino acids. V lost 4 bases and J lost 0, with 16 bases in between. Variable domain in full (rest from reference TRBV13 and TRBJ2-7): AAGVIQSPRHLIKEKRETATLKCYPIPRHDTVYWYQQGPGQDPQFLISFYEKMQSDKGSIPDRFSAQQFSDYHSELNMSSLELGDSALYFCASSSHDSASSYEQYFGPGTRLTVT.

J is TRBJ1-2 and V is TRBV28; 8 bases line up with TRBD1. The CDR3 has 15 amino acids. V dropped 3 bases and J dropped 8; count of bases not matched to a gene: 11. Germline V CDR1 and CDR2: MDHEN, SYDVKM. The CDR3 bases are TGTGCCAGCAGTTTTGACTCTGGACAGGGTCGAGGCTACACCTTC. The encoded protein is CASSFDSGQGRGYTF.

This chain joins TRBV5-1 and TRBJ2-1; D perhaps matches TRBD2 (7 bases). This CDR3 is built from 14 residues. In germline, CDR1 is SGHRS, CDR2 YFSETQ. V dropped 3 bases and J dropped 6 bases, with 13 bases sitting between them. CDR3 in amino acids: CASSSGQRGNEQFF. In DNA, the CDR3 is TGCGCCAGCAGCTCCGGACAGCGGGGCAATGAGCAGTTCTTC.

CDR3 sequence (DNA): TGTGCCAGCAGTTATACTCGGGATGAGCAGTTCTTC. Its translation: CASSYTRDEQFF. The rearrangement uses TRBV6-6 and TRBJ2-1; D remains unclear. Germline V CDR1 and CDR2: MNHNY, SVGAGI (reference sequence). Trimming took off 3 bases at V and 8 bases at J, with 8 bases between the two ends. This CDR3 has 12 residues.

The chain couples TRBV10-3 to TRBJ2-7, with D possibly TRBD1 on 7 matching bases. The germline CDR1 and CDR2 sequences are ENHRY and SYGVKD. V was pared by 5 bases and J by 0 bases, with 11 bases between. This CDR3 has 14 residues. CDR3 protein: CAISQGGRSYEQYF. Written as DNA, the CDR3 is TGTGCCATCAGTCAGGGGGGCCGCTCCTACGAGCAGTACTTC.

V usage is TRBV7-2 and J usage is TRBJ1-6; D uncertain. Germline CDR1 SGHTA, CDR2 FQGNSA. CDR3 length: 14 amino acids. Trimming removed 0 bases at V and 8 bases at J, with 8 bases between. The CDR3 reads CASSLAVVDSPLHF. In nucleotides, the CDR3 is TGTGCCAGCAGCTTAGCTGTAGTGGATTCACCCCTCCACTTT.

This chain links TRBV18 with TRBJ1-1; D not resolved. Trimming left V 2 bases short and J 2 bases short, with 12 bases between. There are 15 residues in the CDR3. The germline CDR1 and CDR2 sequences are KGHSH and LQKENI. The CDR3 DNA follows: TGTGCCAGCTCACCAGGTGGGCAGTTAAACACTGAAGCTTTCTTT. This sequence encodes CASSPGGQLNTEAFF.

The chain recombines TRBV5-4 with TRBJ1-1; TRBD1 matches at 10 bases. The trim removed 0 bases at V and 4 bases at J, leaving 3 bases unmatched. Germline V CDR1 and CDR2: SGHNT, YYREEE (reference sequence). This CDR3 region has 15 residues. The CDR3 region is CASSLVWTGGTEAFF. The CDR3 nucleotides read TGTGCCAGCAGCTTGGTCTGGACAGGGGGCACTGAAGCTTTCTTT.

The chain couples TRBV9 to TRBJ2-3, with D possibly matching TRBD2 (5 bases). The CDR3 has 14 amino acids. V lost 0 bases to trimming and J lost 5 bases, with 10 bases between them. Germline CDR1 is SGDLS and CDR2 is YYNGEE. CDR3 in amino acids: CASSVGDGGDTQYF. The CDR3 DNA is TGTGCCAGCAGCGTAGGGGATGGAGGAGATACGCAGTATTTT.

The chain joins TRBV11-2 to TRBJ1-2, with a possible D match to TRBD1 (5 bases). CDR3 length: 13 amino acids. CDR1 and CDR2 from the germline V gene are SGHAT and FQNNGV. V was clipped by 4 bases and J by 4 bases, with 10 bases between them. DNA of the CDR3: TGTGCCAGCAGCTCAGCCGACAGCTATGGCTACACCTTC. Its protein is CASSSADSYGYTF.

CDR3 region: CASSQSVNYGYTF. The CDR3 nucleotides are TGTGCCAGCAGCCAATCGGTGAACTATGGCTACACCTTC. The chain carries TRBV14 and TRBJ1-2; D remains unclear. Trimming shortened V by 2 bases and J by 2 bases, and 6 bases separated the two germline ends. This CDR3 region has 13 residues. The germline V gene has CDR1 SGHDN and CDR2 FVKESK. The full variable domain, with the rest looked up from reference TRBV14 and TRBJ1-2, is EAGVTQFPSHSVIEKGQTVTLRCDPISGHDNLYWYRRVMGKEIKFLLHFVKESKQDESGMPNNRFLAERTGGTYSTLKVQPAELEDSGVYFCASSQSVNYGYTFGSGTRLTVV.